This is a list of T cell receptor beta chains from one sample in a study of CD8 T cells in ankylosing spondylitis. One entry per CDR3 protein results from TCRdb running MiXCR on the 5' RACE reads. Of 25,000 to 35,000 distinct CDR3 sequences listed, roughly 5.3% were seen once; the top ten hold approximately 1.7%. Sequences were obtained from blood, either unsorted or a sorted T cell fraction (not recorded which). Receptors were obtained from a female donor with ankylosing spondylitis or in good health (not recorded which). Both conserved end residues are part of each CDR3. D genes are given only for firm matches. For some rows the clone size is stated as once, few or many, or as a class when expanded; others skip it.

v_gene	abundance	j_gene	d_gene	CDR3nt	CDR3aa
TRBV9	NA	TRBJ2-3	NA	TGTGCCAGCAGCGTAGGCGGGGGCTCAGATACGCAGTATTTT	CASSVGGGSDTQYF
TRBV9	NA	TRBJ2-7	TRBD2	TGTGCCAGCAGCGTAGAGGGAGGGCCTGGAGGCGAGCAGTACTTC	CASSVEGGPGGEQYF
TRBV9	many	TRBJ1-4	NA	TGTGCCAGCAGCGGCGGATACAACAGGGTAACTAATGAAAAACTGTTTTTT	CASSGGYNRVTNEKLFF
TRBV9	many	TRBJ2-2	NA	TGTGCCAGCGGCCGGGAAGTAGCAGCGAACACCGGGGAGCTGTTTTTT	CASGREVAANTGELFF
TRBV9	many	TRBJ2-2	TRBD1	TGTGCCAGCCGCAGGGACAGCAGGGAGAGCGGGGAGCTGTTTTTT	CASRRDSRESGELFF
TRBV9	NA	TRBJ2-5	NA	TGTGCCAGCAGCGTAGCCGGGGGGCTACGACAAGAGACCCAGTACTTC	CASSVAGGLRQETQYF
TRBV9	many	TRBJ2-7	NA	TGTGCCAGCAGCGTAGACCGGAGCTCCTACGAGCAGTACTTC	CASSVDRSSYEQYF
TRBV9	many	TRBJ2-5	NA	TGTGCCAGCAGCGCCCGTCAGGGCCAAGAGACCCAGTACTTC	CASSARQGQETQYF
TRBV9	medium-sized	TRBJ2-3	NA	TGTGCCAGCAACTCTGGGACAGATACGCAGTATTTT	CASNSGTDTQYF
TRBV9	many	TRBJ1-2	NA	TGTGCCAGCAGCACGGGGGCACCTAACTATGGCTACACCTTC	CASSTGAPNYGYTF
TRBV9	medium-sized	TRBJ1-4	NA	TGTGCCAGCAGCGTAGACCGAAAGGGTAATGAAAAACTGTTTTTT	CASSVDRKGNEKLFF
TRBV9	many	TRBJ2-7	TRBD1	TGTGCCAGCAGCCGGTCCGGTGACAGGGAGCTCGAGCAGTACTTC	CASSRSGDRELEQYF
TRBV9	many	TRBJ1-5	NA	TGTGCCAGCAGCCCCTTAGGGCAGGTCAATCAGCCCCAGCATTTT	CASSPLGQVNQPQHF
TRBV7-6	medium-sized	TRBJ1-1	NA	TGTGCCAGCAGCTATTCAGGGCCGGGACAAGTTGGGAACACTGAAGCTTTCTTT	CASSYSGPGQVGNTEAFF
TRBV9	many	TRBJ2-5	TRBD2	TGTGCCAGCAGCCCCCGACTAGCGGGGGCAGAGACCCAGTACTTC	CASSPRLAGAETQYF
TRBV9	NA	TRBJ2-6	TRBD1	TGTGCCAGCAGCGAGGACAGGGCTGGGGCCAACGTCCTGACTTTC	CASSEDRAGANVLTF
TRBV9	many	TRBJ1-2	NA	TGTGCCAGCAGCGTACTACAGGGAAATGGCTACACCTTC	CASSVLQGNGYTF
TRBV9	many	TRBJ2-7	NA	TGTGCCAGCAGCGGACGTTTAGGCGAGCAGTACTTC	CASSGRLGEQYF
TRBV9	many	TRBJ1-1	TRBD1	TGTGCCAGCAGCTCGAGGACAGGGACGGGGACTGAAGCTTTCTTT	CASSSRTGTGTEAFF
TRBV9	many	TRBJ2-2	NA	TGTGCCAGCAGCCTCTTTGGGGGGTCGAACACCGGGGAGCTGTTTTTT	CASSLFGGSNTGELFF
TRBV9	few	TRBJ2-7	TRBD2	TGTGCCAGCAGCGTGGGCGGGGGGACGGACGAGCAGTACTTC	CASSVGGGTDEQYF
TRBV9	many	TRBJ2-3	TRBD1	TGTGCCAGCAGCTCACGGACAGGGACAGATACGCAGTATTTT	CASSSRTGTDTQYF
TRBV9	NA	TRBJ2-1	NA	TGTGCCAGCAGCGTAGAAGTGGGGAATGAGCAGTTCTTC	CASSVEVGNEQFF
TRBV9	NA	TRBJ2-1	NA	TGTGCCAGCAGCGTAGAGGTGTGGGGATCCTACAATGAGCAGTTCTTC	CASSVEVWGSYNEQFF
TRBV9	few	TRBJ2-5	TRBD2	TGTGCCAGCAGCGGAGGGCTCCGGGGGGGCCAAGAGACCCAGTACTTC	CASSGGLRGGQETQYF
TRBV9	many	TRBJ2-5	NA	TGTGCCAGCAGCGTTAACTTTGAGACCCAGTACTTC	CASSVNFETQYF
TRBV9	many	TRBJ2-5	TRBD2	TGTGCCAGCAGCGTTCAGGCTGGCGGGGGGTTGGGGGAGACCCAGTACTTC	CASSVQAGGGLGETQYF
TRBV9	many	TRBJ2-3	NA	TGTGCCAGCAGCGTAGGCCGAAGAACTTTTAGCACAGATACGCAGTATTTT	CASSVGRRTFSTDTQYF
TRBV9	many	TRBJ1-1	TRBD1	TGTGCCAGCAGCCCAATGGACAGGGGGAACACTGAAGCTTTCTTC	CASSPMDRGNTEAFF
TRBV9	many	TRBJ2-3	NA	TGTGCCAGCAGCTCCAGTGGGGATGGTACGCAGTATTTT	CASSSSGDGTQYF
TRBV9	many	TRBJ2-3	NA	TGTGCCAGCAGCGTATGGAGCGGAGATACGCAGTATTTT	CASSVWSGDTQYF
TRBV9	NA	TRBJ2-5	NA	TGTGCCAGCAGCCCCAAGGCTCTGGTCCGGGGGCAGGAGACCCAGTACTTC	CASSPKALVRGQETQYF
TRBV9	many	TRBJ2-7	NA	TGTGCCAGCAGCGTAGGGGGGGGCACGGGGGAGCAGTACTTC	CASSVGGGTGEQYF
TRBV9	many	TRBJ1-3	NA	TGTGCCAGCAGCGTAGCTACCGGGGGGTCGGATAGAGCTGGAAACACCATATATTTT	CASSVATGGSDRAGNTIYF
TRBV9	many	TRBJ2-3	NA	TGTGCCAGCAGCCCTCTGGTGAGGGGAAACACAGATACGCAGTATTTT	CASSPLVRGNTDTQYF
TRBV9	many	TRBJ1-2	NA	TGTGCCAGCAGCACCGACGCTGCTAACTATGGCTACACCTTC	CASSTDAANYGYTF
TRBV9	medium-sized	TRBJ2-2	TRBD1	TGTGCCAGCAGCGTACGACAGGGGGCTCGACCCGGGGAGCTGTTTTTT	CASSVRQGARPGELFF
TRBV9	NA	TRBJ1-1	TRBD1	TGTGCCAGCAGCGACGACAGGGACCCTGAAGCTTTCTTT	CASSDDRDPEAFF
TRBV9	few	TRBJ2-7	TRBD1	TGTGCCAGCACGCCGGGACAGGGGGCGGGTGAGCAGTACTTC	CASTPGQGAGEQYF
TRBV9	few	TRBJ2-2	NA	TGTGCCAGCAGCGTAGCTACGGGGAGTGTTCACACCGGGGAGCTGTTTTTT	CASSVATGSVHTGELFF
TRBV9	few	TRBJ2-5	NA	TGTGCCAGCAGCGTAGCAACTTCGATCTACGACTACCAAGAGACCCAGTACTTC	CASSVATSIYDYQETQYF
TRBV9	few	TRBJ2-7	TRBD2	TGTGCCAGCAGCGTAGGGACTAGCGGAGCCTACGAGCAGTACTTC	CASSVGTSGAYEQYF
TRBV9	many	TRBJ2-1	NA	TGTGCCAGCAGCGTAGGTCCGGGAGCCAATGAGCAGTTCTTC	CASSVGPGANEQFF
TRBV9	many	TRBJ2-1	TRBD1	TGTGCCAGCAGCGTAGAGGCCAGGGGGTACGATGAGCAGTTCTTC	CASSVEARGYDEQFF
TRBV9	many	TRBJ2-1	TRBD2	TGTGCCAGCAGACCGACCCCTAGCGGGGGAAACAATGAGCAGTTCTTC	CASRPTPSGGNNEQFF
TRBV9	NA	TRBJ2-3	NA	TGTGCCAGCAGCGTAGGTCCAGGCATGGATACGCAGTATTTT	CASSVGPGMDTQYF
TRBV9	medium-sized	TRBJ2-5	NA	TGTGCCAGCAGCACGGGCGCCCTGGGGGAGACCCAGTACTTC	CASSTGALGETQYF
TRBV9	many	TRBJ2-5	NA	TGTGCCAGCAGCGTAGACGGCCAGGGCGAACAGACCCAGTACTTC	CASSVDGQGEQTQYF
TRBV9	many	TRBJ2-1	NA	TGTGCCAGCAGCGGGTACAGTGTCTCTGGAAATGAGCAGTTCTTC	CASSGYSVSGNEQFF
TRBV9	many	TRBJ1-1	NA	TGTGCCAGCAGCACCGGGACACTACCTAACACTGAAGCTTTCTTT	CASSTGTLPNTEAFF
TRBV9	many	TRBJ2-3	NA	TGTGCCAGCAGCTCCCCCGCACGGGAGCTAAGTACAGATACGCAGTATTTT	CASSSPARELSTDTQYF
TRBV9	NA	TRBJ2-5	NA	TGTGCCAGCAGCTTAACCGGGTTAGTCAGGGAAGAGACCCAGTACTTC	CASSLTGLVREETQYF